The source of this TCR beta chain is a study of blood T cell repertoires in COVID-19. Study at large: T cells, B-cell-depleted T cells, or PBMCs supplied cDNA or gDNA.

This CDR3 spans 15 amino acids. The V end lost 0 bases, the J end lost 0 bases, and 8 bases lay between the germline ends. Germline-derived CDR1 and CDR2 are SGDLS and YYNGEE. Individuals aged 18 to 89 years were recruited from approximately 24 US areas. Either two negative PCRs, clearance, or symptom resolution qualified Cohort 3 donors as recovered. The assay was immunoSEQ multiplex PCR, and TCRdb's table has in-frame clones only and misses some. Of some 320,000 clones listed, about 92% were seen once; the top ten hold 2% to 3%. This rearrangement joins TRBV9 to TRBJ2-3; D is ambiguous. Material: PBMCs or T cells enriched from blood (not recorded which). This sequence was found in a man between 60 and 75 years old who had recovered from COVID-19. The CDR3 sequence is CASSVAVSSTDTQYF. DNA of the CDR3: TGTGCCAGCAGCGTAGCCGTTTCTAGCACAGATACGCAGTATTTT.